This T cell receptor (beta chain) emerged from a study of shared T cell receptors in the human thymus. Here immunoSEQ multiplex PCR was the method, and the copy in TCRdb shows in-frame clones only, minus some. The table has roughly 700,000 clones, around nine tenths seen once; the top ten hold 0.01%. CDR1 LGHNA and CDR2 YNFKEQ come from the germline V gene. V gave up 1 base and J gave up 0 bases, with 10 bases separating them. CDR3 length: 16 amino acids. The same data also went into a second study, on human thymus T cells. Per that study: Donation came from healthy Finnish infants having corrective surgery for congenital heart defects. Thymus tissue was removed during corrective cardiac surgery. Thymic and blood repertoires appeared to carry a bias in their V and J gene usage.

The source is a boy under two years old with a congenital heart defect. Sequenced sample: thymocytes. The chain uses TRBV4-2 and TRBJ2-1, with D tentatively TRBD2 (5 bases). The CDR3 nucleotides are TGTGCCAGCAGCCAAGCTGATCGGGGCTCCTACAATGAGCAGTTCTTC. This sequence encodes CASSQADRGSYNEQFF.